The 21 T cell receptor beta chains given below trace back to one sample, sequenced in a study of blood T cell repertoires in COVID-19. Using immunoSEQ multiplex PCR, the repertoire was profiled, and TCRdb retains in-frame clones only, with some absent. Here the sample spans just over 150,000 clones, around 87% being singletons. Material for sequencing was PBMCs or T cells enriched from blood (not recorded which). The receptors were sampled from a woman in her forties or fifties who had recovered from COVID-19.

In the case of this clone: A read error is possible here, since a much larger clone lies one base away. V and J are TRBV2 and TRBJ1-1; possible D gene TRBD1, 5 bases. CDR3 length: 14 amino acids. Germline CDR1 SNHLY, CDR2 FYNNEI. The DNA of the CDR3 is TGTGCCAACAGTGCGGGACTGACGAACACTGAAGCTTTCTTT. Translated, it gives CANSAGLTNTEAFF. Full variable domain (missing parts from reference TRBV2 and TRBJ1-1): EPEVTQTPSHQVTQMGQEVILRCVPISNHLYFYWYRQILGQKVEFLVSFYNNEISEKSEIFDDQFSVERPDGSNFTLKIRSTKLEDSAMYFCANSAGLTNTEAFFGQGTRLTVV.

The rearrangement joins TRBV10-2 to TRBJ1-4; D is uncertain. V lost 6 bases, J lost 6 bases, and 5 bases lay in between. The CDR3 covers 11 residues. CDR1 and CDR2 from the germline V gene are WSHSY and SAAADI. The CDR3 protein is CASSPDEKLFF. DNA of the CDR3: TGCGCCAGCAGCCCAGATGAAAAACTGTTTTTT.

The CDR3 protein is CASSRQGANYGYTF. The CDR3 bases are TGTGCCAGCAGCAGACAGGGAGCTAACTATGGCTACACCTTC. The J gene is TRBJ1-2, the V gene TRBV7-2; TRBD1 agrees at 7 bases. The CDR3 contains 14 residues. The ends lost 5 bases at V and 0 bases at J; junction bases unmatched: 3. Germline V gene data show CDR1 as SGHTA and CDR2 as FQGNSA.

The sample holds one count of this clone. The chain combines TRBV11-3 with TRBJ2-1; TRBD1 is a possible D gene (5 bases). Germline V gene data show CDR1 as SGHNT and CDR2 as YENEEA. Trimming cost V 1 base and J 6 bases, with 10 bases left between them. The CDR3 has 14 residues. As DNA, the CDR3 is TGTGCCAGCAGCTTAGCAGGGTTCGGCAATGAGCAGTTCTTC. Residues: CASSLAGFGNEQFF.

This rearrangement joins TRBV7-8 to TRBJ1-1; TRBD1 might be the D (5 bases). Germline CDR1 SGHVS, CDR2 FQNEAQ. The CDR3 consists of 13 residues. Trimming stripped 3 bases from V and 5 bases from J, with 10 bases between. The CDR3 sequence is CASSFTTGTEAFF. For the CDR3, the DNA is TGTGCCAGCAGCTTCACCACAGGTACTGAAGCTTTCTTT.

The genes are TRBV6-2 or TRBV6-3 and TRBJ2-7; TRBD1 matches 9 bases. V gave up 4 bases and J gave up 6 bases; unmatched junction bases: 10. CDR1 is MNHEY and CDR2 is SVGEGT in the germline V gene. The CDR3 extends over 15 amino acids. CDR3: CASSSLRDRAAEQYF. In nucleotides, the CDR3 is TGTGCCAGCAGTTCCCTCCGGGACAGGGCCGCCGAGCAGTACTTC.

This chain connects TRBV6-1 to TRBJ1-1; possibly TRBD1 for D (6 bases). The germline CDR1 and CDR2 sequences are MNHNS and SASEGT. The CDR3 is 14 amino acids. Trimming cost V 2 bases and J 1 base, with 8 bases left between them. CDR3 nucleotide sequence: TGTGCCAGCAGTGAATACAGGGCGAACACTGAAGCTTTCTTT. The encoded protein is CASSEYRANTEAFF.

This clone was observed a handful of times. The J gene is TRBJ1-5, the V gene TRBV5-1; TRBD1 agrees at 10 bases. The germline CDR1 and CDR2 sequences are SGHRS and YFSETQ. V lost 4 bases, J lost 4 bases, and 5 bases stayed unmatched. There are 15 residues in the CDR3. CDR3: CASSQGTGENQPQHF. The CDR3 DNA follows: TGCGCCAGCAGCCAAGGGACAGGGGAAAATCAGCCCCAGCATTTT.

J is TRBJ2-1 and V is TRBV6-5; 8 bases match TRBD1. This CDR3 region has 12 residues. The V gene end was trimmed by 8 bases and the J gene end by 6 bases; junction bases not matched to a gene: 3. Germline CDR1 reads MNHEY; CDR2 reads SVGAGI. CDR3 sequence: CASGTGGNEQFF. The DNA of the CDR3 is TGTGCCAGCGGAACAGGGGGCAATGAGCAGTTCTTC.

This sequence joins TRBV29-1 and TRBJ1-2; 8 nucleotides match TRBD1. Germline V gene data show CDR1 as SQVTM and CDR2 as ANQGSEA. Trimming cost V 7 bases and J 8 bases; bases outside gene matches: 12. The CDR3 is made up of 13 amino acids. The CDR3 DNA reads TGCAGCGCCCTCGGACAGGGAATGGGAGGCTACACCTTC. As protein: CSALGQGMGGYTF.

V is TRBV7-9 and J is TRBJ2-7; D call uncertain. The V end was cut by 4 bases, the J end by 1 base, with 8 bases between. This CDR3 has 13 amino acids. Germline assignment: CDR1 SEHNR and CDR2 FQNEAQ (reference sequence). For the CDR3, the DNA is TGTGCCAGCAGCTCCCCGCAGTCCTACGAGCAGTACTTC. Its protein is CASSSPQSYEQYF.

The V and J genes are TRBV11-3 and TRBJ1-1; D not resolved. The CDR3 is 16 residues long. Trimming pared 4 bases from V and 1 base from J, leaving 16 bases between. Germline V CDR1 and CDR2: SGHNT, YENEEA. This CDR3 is CASSSINRRGNTEAFF. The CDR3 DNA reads TGTGCCAGCAGCTCAATAAACCGCCGCGGGAACACTGAAGCTTTCTTT.

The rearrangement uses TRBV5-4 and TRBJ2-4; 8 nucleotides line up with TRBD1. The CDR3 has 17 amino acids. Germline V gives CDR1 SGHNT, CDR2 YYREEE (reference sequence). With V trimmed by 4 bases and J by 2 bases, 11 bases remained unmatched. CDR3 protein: CASSPETGVIPKNIQYF. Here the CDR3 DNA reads TGTGCCAGCAGCCCGGAGACAGGGGTAATACCCAAAAACATTCAGTACTTC.

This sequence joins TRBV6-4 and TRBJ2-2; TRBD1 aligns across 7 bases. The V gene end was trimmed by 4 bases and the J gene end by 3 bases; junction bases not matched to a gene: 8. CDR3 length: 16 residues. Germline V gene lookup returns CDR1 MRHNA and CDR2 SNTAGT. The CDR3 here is CASSVRQGKHTGELFF. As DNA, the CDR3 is TGTGCCAGCAGTGTTCGACAGGGTAAGCACACCGGGGAGCTGTTTTTT.

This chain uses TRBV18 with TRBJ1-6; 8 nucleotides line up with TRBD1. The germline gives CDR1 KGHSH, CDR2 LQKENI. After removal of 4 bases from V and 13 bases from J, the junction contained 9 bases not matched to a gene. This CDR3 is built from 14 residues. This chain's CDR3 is CASSRGQASLPLHF. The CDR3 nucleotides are TGTGCCAGCTCACGGGGACAGGCCAGTCTCCCCCTCCACTTT.

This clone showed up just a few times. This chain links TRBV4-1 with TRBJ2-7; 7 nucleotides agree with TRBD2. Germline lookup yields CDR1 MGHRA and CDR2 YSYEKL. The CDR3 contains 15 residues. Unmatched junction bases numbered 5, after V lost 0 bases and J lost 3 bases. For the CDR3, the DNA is TGCGCCAGCAGCCAAGACAGCGGGACGTTCTACGAGCAGTACTTC. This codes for CASSQDSGTFYEQYF.

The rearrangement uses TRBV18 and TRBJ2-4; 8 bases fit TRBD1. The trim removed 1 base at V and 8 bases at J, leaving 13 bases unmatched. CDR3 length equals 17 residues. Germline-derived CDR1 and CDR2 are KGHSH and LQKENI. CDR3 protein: CASSPRPARGRMDIQYF. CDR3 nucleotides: TGTGCCAGCTCACCACGCCCCGCCAGGGGGCGGATGGACATTCAGTACTTC.

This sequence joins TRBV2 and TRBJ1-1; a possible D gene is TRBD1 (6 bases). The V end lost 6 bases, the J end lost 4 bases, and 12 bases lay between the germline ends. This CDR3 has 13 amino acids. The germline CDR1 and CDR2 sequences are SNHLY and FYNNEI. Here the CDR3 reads CASRAGAGTEAFF. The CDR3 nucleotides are TGTGCCAGCAGGGCAGGGGCGGGCACTGAAGCTTTCTTT. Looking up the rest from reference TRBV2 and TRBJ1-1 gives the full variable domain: EPEVTQTPSHQVTQMGQEVILRCVPISNHLYFYWYRQILGQKVEFLVSFYNNEISEKSEIFDDQFSVERPDGSNFTLKIRSTKLEDSAMYFCASRAGAGTEAFFGQGTRLTVV.

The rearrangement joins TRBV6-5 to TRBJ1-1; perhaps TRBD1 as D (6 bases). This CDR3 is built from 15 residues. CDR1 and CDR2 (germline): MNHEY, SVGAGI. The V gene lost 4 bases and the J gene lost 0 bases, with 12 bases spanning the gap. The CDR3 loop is CASSSQGNMNTEAFF. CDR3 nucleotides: TGTGCCAGCAGTTCGCAGGGGAACATGAACACTGAAGCTTTCTTT.

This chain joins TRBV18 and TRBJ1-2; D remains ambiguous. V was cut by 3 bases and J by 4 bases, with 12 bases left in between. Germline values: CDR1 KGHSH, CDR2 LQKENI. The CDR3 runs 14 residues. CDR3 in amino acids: CASSPSVVPYGYTF. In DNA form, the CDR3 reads TGTGCCAGCTCACCGTCAGTGGTCCCCTATGGCTACACCTTC.

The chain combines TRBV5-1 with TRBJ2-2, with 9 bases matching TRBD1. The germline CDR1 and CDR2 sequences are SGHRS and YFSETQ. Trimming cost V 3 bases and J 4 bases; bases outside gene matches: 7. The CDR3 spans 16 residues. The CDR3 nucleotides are TGCGCCAGCAGCTATCGGACAGGGGAAACCACCGGGGAGCTGTTTTTT. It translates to CASSYRTGETTGELFF.